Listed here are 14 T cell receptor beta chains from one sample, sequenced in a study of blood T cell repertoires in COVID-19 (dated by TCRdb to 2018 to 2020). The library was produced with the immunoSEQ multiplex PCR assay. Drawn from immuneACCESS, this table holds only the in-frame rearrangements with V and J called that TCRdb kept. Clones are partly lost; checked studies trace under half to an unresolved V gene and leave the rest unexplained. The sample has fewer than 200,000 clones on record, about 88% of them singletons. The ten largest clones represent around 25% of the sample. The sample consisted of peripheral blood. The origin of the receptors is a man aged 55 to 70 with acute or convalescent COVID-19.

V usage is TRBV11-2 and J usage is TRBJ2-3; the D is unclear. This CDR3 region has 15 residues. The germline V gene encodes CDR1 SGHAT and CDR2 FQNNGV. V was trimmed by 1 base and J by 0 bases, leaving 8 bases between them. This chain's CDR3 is CASSLVATSTDTQYF. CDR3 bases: TGTGCCAGCAGCTTAGTAGCAACAAGCACAGATACGCAGTATTTT.

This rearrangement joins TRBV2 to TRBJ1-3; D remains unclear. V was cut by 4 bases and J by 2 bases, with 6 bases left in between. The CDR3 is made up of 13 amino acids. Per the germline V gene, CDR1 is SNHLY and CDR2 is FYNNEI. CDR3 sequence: CASSARAGNTIYF. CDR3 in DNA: TGTGCCAGCAGTGCGAGGGCTGGAAACACCATATATTTT.

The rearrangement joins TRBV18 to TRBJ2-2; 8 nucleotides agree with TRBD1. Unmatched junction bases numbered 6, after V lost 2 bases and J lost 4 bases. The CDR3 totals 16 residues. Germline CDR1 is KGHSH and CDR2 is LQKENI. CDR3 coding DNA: TGTGCCAGCTCACCAGGACAGGGCGGGATCACCGGGGAGCTGTTTTTT. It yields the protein CASSPGQGGITGELFF.

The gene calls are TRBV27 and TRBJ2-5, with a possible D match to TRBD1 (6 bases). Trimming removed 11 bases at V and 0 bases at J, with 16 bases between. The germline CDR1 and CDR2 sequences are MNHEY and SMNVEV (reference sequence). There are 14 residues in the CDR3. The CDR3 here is CAFTGQQYQETQYF. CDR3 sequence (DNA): TGTGCCTTCACAGGACAGCAGTACCAAGAGACCCAGTACTTC.

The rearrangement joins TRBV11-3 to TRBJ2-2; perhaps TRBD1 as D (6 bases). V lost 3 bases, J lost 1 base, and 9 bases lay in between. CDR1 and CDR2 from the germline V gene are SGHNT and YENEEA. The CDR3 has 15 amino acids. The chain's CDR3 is CASSFGTRNTGELFF. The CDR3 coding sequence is TGTGCCAGCAGCTTCGGGACACGGAACACCGGGGAGCTGTTTTTT.

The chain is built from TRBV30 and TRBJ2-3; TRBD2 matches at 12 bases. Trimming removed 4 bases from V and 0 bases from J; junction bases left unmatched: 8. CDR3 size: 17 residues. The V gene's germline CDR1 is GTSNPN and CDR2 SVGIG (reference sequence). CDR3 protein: CAWKTSGGDLSTDTQYF. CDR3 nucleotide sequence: TGTGCCTGGAAGACTAGCGGGGGCGACCTTAGCACAGATACGCAGTATTTT.

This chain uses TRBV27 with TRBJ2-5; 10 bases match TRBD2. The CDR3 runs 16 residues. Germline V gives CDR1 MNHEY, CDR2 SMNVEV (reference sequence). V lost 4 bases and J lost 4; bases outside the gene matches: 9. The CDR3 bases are TGTGCCAGCAGTTCTCTAGCGGGAGACGAGCGAGAGACCCAGTACTTC. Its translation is CASSSLAGDERETQYF.

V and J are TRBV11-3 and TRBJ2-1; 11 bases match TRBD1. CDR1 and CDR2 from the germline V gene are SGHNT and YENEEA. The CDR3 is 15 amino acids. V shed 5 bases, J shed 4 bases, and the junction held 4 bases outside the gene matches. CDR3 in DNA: TGTGCCAGCAGCCAGGGACAGGGGGAATACAATGAGCAGTTCTTC. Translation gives CASSQGQGEYNEQFF.

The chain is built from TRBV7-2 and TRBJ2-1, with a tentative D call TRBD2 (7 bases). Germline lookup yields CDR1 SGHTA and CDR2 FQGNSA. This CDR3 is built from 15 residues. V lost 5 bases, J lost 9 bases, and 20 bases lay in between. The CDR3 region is CASSPVGGRGSEQFF. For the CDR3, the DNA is TGTGCCAGCAGCCCGGTGGGGGGGCGGGGGAGTGAGCAGTTCTTC.

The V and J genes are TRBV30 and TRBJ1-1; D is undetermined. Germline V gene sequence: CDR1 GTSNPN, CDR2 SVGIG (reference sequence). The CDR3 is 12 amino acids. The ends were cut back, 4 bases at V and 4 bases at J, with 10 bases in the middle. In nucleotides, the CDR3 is TGTGCCTGGAAATCGTCCGGCACTGAAGCTTTCTTT. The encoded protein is CAWKSSGTEAFF.

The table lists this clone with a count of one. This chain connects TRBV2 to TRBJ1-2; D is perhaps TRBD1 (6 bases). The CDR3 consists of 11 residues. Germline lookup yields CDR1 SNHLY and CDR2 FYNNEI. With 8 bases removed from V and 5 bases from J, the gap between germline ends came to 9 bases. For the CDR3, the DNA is TGTGCCAGCGCAGGGGAATATGGCTACACCTTC. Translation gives CASAGEYGYTF.

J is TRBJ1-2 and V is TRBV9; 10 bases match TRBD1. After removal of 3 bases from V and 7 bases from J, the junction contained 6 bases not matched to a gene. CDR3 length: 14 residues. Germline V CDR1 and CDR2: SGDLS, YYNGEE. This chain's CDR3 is CASSARDRGLGYTF. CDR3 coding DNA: TGTGCCAGCAGCGCCCGAGACAGGGGGCTTGGCTACACCTTC.

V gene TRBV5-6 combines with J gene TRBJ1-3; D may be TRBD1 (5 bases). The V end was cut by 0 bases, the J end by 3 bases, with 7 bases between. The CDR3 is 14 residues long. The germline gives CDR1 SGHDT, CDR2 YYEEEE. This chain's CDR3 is CASSLAGVGNTIYF. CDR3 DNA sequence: TGTGCCAGCAGCTTGGCGGGGGTTGGAAACACCATATATTTT.

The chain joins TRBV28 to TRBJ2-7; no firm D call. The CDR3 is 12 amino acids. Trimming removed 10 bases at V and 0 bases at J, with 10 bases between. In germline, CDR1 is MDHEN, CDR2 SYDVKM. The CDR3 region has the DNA TGTGCCACCCTAGGAAACTCCTACGAGCAGTACGTC. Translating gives CATLGNSYEQYV.